The 5 T cell receptor beta chains below come from one sample, sequenced in a study of tumor-infiltrating lymphocytes in primary liver carcinoma. For blood RNA, unsorted whole blood served as the source, and germline DNA was extracted too. TCR beta cDNA came from roughly 0.45 ug total RNA, primed with a constant-region primer. Each TCR beta library was derived from three nested multiplex PCR rounds that employed slightly modified ARM-PCR. Both of the initial two PCR rounds ran for 10 cycles and employed TRBV1-TRBV30 forward primers alongside a C-beta reverse primer. MiXCR was run by TCRdb on the multiplex PCR reads, yielding one entry per CDR3 protein. The data contain over 250,000 distinct CDR3 sequences, 45% to 70% of them singletons. Material for sequencing was peripheral blood. The receptors were sampled from a woman younger than 45 with primary liver carcinoma and hepatitis B virus infection.

Details on this clonotype: This clone may be a read error of a much larger clone one base away. The genes are TRBV29-1 and TRBJ2-3, with D uncertain. The CDR3 covers 15 residues. Germline V CDR1 and CDR2: SQVTM, ANQGSEA. Trimming stripped 7 bases from V and 7 bases from J, with 24 bases between. Written as DNA, the CDR3 is TGCAGCGGCTTAATCCGGGCTCATGAAATTTATACGCAGTATTTT. It codes for CSGLIRAHEIYTQYF.

About this clonotype: This clone may be a read error of a much larger clone one base away. V is TRBV29-1 and J is TRBJ2-7; 12 bases align to TRBD1. Germline CDR1 SQVTM, CDR2 ANQGSEA. The CDR3 runs to 15 residues. In nucleotides, the CDR3 is TGCAGCGTTGAATTGGGACAGGGGGCTAACTACGAGCGGTACTTC. Translating it yields CSVELGQGANYERYF.

In the case of this clonotype: Since a much larger clone is just one base distant, this may be a read error. The CDR3 region is CASSVSYPGGDQPQHF. The CDR3 nucleotides are TGTGCCAGCAGTGTAAGCTACCCGGGAGGAGATCAGCCCCAGCATTTT. V usage is TRBV6-1 and J usage is TRBJ1-5; unclear D gene. The germline CDR1 and CDR2 sequences are MNHNS and SASEGT. V lost 4 bases to trimming and J lost 5 bases, with 18 bases between them. The CDR3 contains 16 residues.

A word on this clonotype: The junction and the germline gene differ at one end; a read error may be behind it. V usage is TRBV13 and J usage is TRBJ2-5; tentatively, D is TRBD2 (6 bases). The CDR3 runs 14 residues. Looked up from germline, CDR1 is PRHDT and CDR2 is FYEKMQ (reference sequence). The CDR3 here is CGSSFGGAGRTQYF. The CDR3 DNA sequence: TGTGGCAGCAGCTTTGGCGGGGCGGGTAGGACCCAGTACTTC.

With respect to this clonotype: This may be a read error: a much more frequent sequence differs by one nucleotide. The conserved phenylalanine or tryptophan normally closing the CDR3 is absent here, so this likely arose from a read error. The genes are TRBV4-2 and TRBJ2-5; no clear D gene. V was cut by 3 bases and J by 4 bases, with 12 bases left in between. Germline lookup yields CDR1 LGHNA and CDR2 YNFKEQ. This CDR3 has 14 amino acids. The DNA of the CDR3 is TGTGCCAGCAGCCAGCTAAGGGCTTCAGAGACCCAGTACTTA. Amino acid sequence: CASSQLRASETQYL.